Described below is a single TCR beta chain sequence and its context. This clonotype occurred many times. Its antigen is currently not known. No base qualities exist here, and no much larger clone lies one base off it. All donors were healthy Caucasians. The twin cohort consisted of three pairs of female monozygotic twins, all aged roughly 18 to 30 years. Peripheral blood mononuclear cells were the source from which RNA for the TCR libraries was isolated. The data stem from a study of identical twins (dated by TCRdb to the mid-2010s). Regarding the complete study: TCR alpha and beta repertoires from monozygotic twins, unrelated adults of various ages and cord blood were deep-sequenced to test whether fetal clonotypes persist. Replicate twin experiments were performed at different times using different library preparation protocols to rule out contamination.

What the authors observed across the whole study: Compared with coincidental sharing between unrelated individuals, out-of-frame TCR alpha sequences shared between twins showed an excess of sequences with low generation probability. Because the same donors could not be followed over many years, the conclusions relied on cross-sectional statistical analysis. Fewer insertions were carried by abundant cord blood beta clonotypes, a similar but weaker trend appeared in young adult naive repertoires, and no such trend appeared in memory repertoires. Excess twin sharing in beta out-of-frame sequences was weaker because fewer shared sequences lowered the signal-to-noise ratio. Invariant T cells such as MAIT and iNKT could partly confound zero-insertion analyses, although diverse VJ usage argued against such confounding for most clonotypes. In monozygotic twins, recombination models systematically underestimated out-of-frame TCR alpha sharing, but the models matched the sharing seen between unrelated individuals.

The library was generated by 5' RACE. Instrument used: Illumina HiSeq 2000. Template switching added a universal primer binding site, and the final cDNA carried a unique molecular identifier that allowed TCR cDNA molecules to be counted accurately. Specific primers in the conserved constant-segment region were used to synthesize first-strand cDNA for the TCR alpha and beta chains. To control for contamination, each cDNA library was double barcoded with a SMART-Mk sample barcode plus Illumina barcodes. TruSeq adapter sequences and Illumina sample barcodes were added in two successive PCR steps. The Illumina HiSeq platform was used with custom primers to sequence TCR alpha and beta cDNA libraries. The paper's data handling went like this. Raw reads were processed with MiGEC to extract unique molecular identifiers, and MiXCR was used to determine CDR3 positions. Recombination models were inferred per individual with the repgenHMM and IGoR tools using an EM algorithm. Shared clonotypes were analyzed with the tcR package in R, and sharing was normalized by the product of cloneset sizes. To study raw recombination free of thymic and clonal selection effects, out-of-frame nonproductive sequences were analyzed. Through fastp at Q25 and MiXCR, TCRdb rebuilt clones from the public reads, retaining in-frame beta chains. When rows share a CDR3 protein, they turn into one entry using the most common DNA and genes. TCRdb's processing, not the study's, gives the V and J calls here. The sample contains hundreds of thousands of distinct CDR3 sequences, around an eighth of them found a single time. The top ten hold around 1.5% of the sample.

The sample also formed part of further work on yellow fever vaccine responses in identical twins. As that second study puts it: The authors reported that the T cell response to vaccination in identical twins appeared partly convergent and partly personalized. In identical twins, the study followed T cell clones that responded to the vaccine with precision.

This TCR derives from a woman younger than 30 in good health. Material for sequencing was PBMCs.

CDR3 region: CASSLEGGGEDEQFF. The DNA sequence is as follows: TGTGCCAGCAGCTTAGAAGGAGGCGGCGAGGATGAGCAGTTCTTC. The chain links TRBV7-9 with TRBJ2-1; possibly the D gene is TRBD2, per 5 matching bases. Including the terminal cysteine and phenylalanine, the CDR3 comprises 15 residues. Only the CDR3 portion is preserved as DNA: 45 bases, with reading frame beginning at the first base. Trimming costs V 1 base and J 8 bases, and their ends lie 15 bases apart. The CDR1 and CDR2 encoded by the germline V gene (reference sequence) are SEHNR and FQNEAQ.